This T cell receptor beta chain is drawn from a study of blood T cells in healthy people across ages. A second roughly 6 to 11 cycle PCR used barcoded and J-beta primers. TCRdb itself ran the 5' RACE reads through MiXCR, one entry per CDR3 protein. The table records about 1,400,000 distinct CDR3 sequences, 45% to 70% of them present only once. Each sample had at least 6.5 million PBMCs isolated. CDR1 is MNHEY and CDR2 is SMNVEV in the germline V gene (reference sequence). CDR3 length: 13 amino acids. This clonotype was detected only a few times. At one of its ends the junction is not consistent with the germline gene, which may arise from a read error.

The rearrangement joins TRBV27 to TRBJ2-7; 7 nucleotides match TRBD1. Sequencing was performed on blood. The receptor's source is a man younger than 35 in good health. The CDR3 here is CASSDREGYEQYF. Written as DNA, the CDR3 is TGCGCCAGCAGCGACAGGGAAGGCTACGAGCAGTACTTC.